Described below is a single T cell receptor beta chain sequence and its context. The data stem from a study of T cell changes during pregnancy in multiple sclerosis. Here immunoSEQ multiplex PCR was the method, and the copy in TCRdb shows in-frame clones only, minus some. Among 35,000 or so clones, around 93% were seen once, and the ten largest hold roughly 0.39%. The sequencing here drew on CD4+ T cells from peripheral blood mononuclear cells, taken in the first trimester of pregnancy. The source of this sequence is a female donor with multiple sclerosis, enrolled in a pregnancy study.

Here the CDR3 DNA reads TGTGCCATCAGTGGAGTACGGGACACCGGGGAGCTGTTTTTT. Translating it yields CAISGVRDTGELFF. The chain is built from TRBV10-3 and TRBJ2-2; D remains ambiguous. The length of the CDR3 is 14 residues. Germline CDR1 ENHRY, CDR2 SYGVKD. V dropped 4 bases and J dropped 3 bases, with 9 bases sitting between them.